This entry concerns a single TCR beta chain. No antigen is known for it. This sample stems from a study of cytomegalovirus exposure and HLA in healthy donors. The wider study: In a previous analysis, more than 90 million unique TCR beta sequences were found from 150 million to 200 million T cells.

This CDR3 comprises 15 residues. Germline V gene lookup returns CDR1 LNHDA and CDR2 SQIVND (reference sequence). V was pared by 5 bases and J by 5 bases, with 18 bases between. Findings and caveats of the study: A later analysis linked a missense variant in DCLRE1C to the trimming of TCR beta V and J genes. TCR beta sequences reportedly predicted most subjects' HLA-A and HLA-B alleles accurately.

It was with 60 Vbeta and 13 Jbeta primers that the PCR ran. Assay used: immunoSEQ multiplex PCR; TCRdb lists only in-frame clones, some missing. The profile shows 150,000 or so clones, approximately 81% of them singletons. The sequenced material came from PBMCs. The TCR sequence derives from a young man in good health and CMV-seropositive. The V gene is TRBV19, the J gene TRBJ2-5, with a possible D match to TRBD1 (6 bases). CDR3 sequence: CASSSRDTPAETQYF. The CDR3 region has the DNA TGTGCCAGTAGTTCCCGGGACACCCCCGCGGAGACCCAGTACTTC.